Shown below are 22 T cell receptor beta chains from a single sample sequenced in a study of Tregs in tolerant kidney transplant recipients. Their antigens remain unidentified. Clones were read by immunoSEQ multiplex PCR, and TCRdb kept only the in-frame ones, dropping some. The repertoire shows some 2,000 clones; the top ten hold about 15%. FACS sorting followed an approximately 6-day coculture of CFSE-labeled recipient PBMCs with irradiated graft donor PBMCs. The sample here was CD4+ T cells from blood cultured with allogeneic cells, taken before the transplant. The receptors originated from a human patient who received a combined kidney and bone marrow transplant.

Points on this clone: The read is 3 residues too short to cover the CDR3 end, so that end is filled in from the germline J gene. This chain connects TRBV19 to TRBJ1-1; TRBD1 is a possible D gene (6 bases). V was cut by 3 bases and J by 0 bases, with 14 bases left in between. CDR1 is LNHDA and CDR2 is SQIVND in the germline V gene (reference sequence). The CDR3 runs to 16 residues. CDR3 protein: CASSIPPRGVNTEAFF. The CDR3 DNA, read in part, is TGTGCCAGTAGTATCCCGCCCAGGGGAGTGAACACTGAA.

This clone registers medium-sized by frequency. Sequencing ends 3 residues short of the CDR3 end; the germline J gene provides the rest. The chain couples TRBV14 to TRBJ1-1, with D possibly being TRBD1 (6 bases). The CDR3 extends over 15 amino acids. V was clipped by 2 bases and J by 1 base, with 11 bases between them. CDR1 SGHDN and CDR2 FVKESK come from the germline V gene. CDR3 DNA (partial): TGTGCCAGCAGCCAATTTCAGGGGAAGAACACTGAA. It translates to CASSQFQGKNTE. Given in full, the CDR3 is CASSQFQGKNTEAFF.

This clone is deemed medium-sized by its frequency. From the germline J gene comes the end of the CDR3, since the read stops 3 residues before it. This chain uses TRBV18 with TRBJ2-5; 8 bases line up with TRBD2. Germline assignment: CDR1 KGHSH and CDR2 LQKENI. There are 14 residues in the CDR3. The V and J ends lost 4 bases and 5 bases, in that order; junction bases with no gene match: 6. The CDR3 sequence: CASSLQSGSETQYF. The CDR3 bases that were read are TGTGCCAGCTCACTTCAGAGCGGGAGTGAGACC. The whole variable domain, filled in from reference TRBV18 and TRBJ2-5, reads NAGVMQNPRHLVRRRGQEARLRCSPMKGHSHVYWYRQLPEEGLKFMVYLQKENIIDESGMPKERFSAEFPKEGPSILRIQQVVRGDSAAYFCASSLQSGSETQYFGPGTRLLVL.

On this clone: The read comes to an end 3 residues before the CDR3 does, leaving the germline J gene to fill in the end. This sequence joins TRBV20-1 and TRBJ2-3; maybe TRBD1 (5 bases). Trimming removed 1 base at V and 5 bases at J, with 10 bases between. Germline V lookup: CDR1 DFQATT, CDR2 SNEGSKA (reference sequence). CDR3 size: 13 residues. The CDR3 here is CSARARARDTQYF. The sequenced CDR3 bases are TGCAGTGCTAGAGCCAGGGCGAGAGATACG.

Its frequency marks this clone as medium-sized. The CDR3 goes on 3 residues after the read ends, and that part is filled in from the germline J gene. The V and J genes are TRBV10-3 and TRBJ2-3, with a weak D call TRBD1 (6 bases). V shed 3 bases and J shed 3 bases, with 7 bases lying between them. This CDR3 is 13 amino acids long. The germline V gene encodes CDR1 ENHRY and CDR2 SYGVKD. CDR3 bases read: TGTGCCATCAGTGACAGGGGAACAGATACG. As protein: CAISDRGTDT. From start to end, the CDR3 is CAISDRGTDTQYF.

This clone is called medium-sized based on its frequency. The sequenced CDR3 bases are TGTGCCAGTAGTATCCAGGCCGTAACCCCCACTGAA. This encodes CASSIQAVTPTE. The entire CDR3 sequence reads CASSIQAVTPTEAFF. The chain is built from TRBV19 and TRBJ1-1; D not resolved. Read sequence stops 3 residues before the CDR3 end, and the germline J gene provides the missing end. V dropped 3 bases and J dropped 4 bases, with 15 bases sitting between them. Germline CDR1 reads LNHDA; CDR2 reads SQIVND (reference sequence). The CDR3 is 15 amino acids.

This clone ranks as medium-sized in terms of frequency. Coverage ceases 3 residues before the CDR3 finishes, and the germline J gene fills in the end. The chain employs TRBV5-1 and TRBJ1-2; D may be TRBD1 (6 bases). The V gene lost 3 bases and the J gene lost 7 bases, with 10 bases spanning the gap. Germline V gene lookup returns CDR1 SGHRS and CDR2 YFSETQ. This CDR3 has 12 residues. The CDR3 bases that were read are TGCGCCAGCAGCTCCCCAGGGGTTGGC. The encoded protein is CASSSPGVG. The complete CDR3 sequence is CASSSPGVGYTF. Combining the CDR3 with reference TRBV5-1 and TRBJ1-2 gives the whole variable domain KAGVTQTPRYLIKTRGQQVTLSCSPISGHRSVSWYQQTPGQGLQFLFEYFSETQRNKGNFPGRFSGRQFSNSRSEMNVSTLELGDSALYLCASSSPGVGYTFGSGTRLTVV.

On this clone itself: The read is 3 residues too short to cover the CDR3 end, so that end is filled in from the germline J gene. The chain has TRBV5-1 and TRBJ2-2, with D possibly matching TRBD1 (5 bases). The V gene's germline CDR1 is SGHRS and CDR2 YFSETQ. CDR3 size: 14 residues. V was clipped by 5 bases and J by 2 bases, with 10 bases between them. The part of the CDR3 DNA that was read is TGCGCCAGCAGTGCTGGGGCTAACACCGGGGAG. Protein: CASSAGANTGE. The entire CDR3 reads CASSAGANTGELFF.

Details on this clone: The CDR3 goes on 3 residues after the read ends, and that part is filled in from the germline J gene. The chain has TRBV5-4 and TRBJ2-3; TRBD1 might be the D (5 bases). Trimming removed 5 bases from V and 3 bases from J, with 13 bases in between. Germline V CDR1 and CDR2: SGHNT, YYREEE (reference sequence). The CDR3 is 14 residues long. The covered CDR3 bases are TGTGCCAGCAGAAAAAGGGGTGGAACAGATACG. Encoded protein: CASRKRGGTDT. The entire CDR3 sequence reads CASRKRGGTDTQYF.

In regard to this clone: The CDR3 goes on 3 residues after the read ends, and that part is filled in from the germline J gene. This sequence joins TRBV12-3 or TRBV12-4 and TRBJ2-7, with TRBD2 matching 9 bases. The ends lost 5 bases at V and 4 bases at J; junction bases unmatched: 9. The CDR3 totals 15 residues. The CDR3 protein is CASSQRGTSIYEQYF. Partial CDR3 DNA: TGTGCCAGCAGTCAAAGGGGGACTAGCATATACGAG.

As regards this clone: The read comes to an end 3 residues before the CDR3 does, leaving the germline J gene to fill in the end. The rearrangement links TRBV2 to TRBJ1-3; 7 bases fit TRBD1. CDR3 length: 16 residues. Germline CDR1 SNHLY, CDR2 FYNNEI. J gave up 2 bases and V 2 bases, and 6 bases lay outside the gene matches. CDR3: CASSELLGGTGNTIYF. Incomplete CDR3 DNA: TGTGCCAGCAGTGAATTACTAGGGGGCACTGGAAACACC.

Points on this clone: The CDR3 end is not reached by the read, which stops 3 residues before it; the germline J gene fills it in. The chain has TRBV6-1 and TRBJ1-6, with a tentative D call TRBD1 (5 bases). In germline, CDR1 is MNHNS, CDR2 SASEGT. The CDR3 covers 14 residues. V dropped 4 bases and J dropped 6 bases, with 10 bases sitting between them. CDR3 region: CASSARDFNSPLHF. The part of the CDR3 DNA that was read is TGTGCCAGCAGTGCCCGGGACTTTAATTCACCC.

In terms of frequency, this clone is medium-sized. The read is 3 residues too short to cover the CDR3 end, so that end is filled in from the germline J gene. The chain carries TRBV19 and TRBJ2-6, with D possibly TRBD1 on 7 matching bases. Trimming cost V 3 bases and J 0 bases, with 15 bases left between them. CDR1 and CDR2 (germline): LNHDA, SQIVND (reference sequence). This CDR3 is built from 18 residues. The CDR3 bases that were read are TGTGCCAGTAGTATCAGGGGGACTGTCTACTCTGGGGCCAACGTC. The encoded protein is CASSIRGTVYSGANV. From start to end, the CDR3 is CASSIRGTVYSGANVLTF.

By frequency, this clone registers large. The sequence runs out 3 residues before the end of the CDR3; the remainder is reconstructed from the germline J gene. The chain is built from TRBV12-3 or TRBV12-4 and TRBJ2-3; TRBD2 agrees at 8 bases. The J segment lost 4 bases and the V segment lost 3 bases, leaving 6 bases of the junction unmatched. This CDR3 has 15 amino acids. CDR3 bases read: TGTGCCAGCAGTTTTGGGGCTAGCGGGTCAGATACG. Its translation: CASSFGASGSDT. The whole CDR3 is CASSFGASGSDTQYF.

This clone is called medium-sized based on its frequency. Coverage ceases 3 residues before the CDR3 finishes, and the germline J gene fills in the end. The rearrangement joins TRBV2 to TRBJ2-1; 7 bases align to TRBD1. V trimming: 7 bases; J trimming: 5 bases; junction bases outside the gene matches: 14. Germline CDR1 reads SNHLY; CDR2 reads FYNNEI. This CDR3 spans 16 amino acids. The part of the CDR3 DNA that was read is TGTGCCAGCAATGGGGACAGAACCTTACCCAACAATGAG. Protein: CASNGDRTLPNNE. The complete CDR3 sequence is CASNGDRTLPNNEQFF. The full variable domain, completed using reference TRBV2 and TRBJ2-1, is EPEVTQTPSHQVTQMGQEVILRCVPISNHLYFYWYRQILGQKVEFLVSFYNNEISEKSEIFDDQFSVERPDGSNFTLKIRSTKLEDSAMYFCASNGDRTLPNNEQFFGPGTRLTVL.

As for this clone: The CDR3 goes on 3 residues after the read ends, and that part is filled in from the germline J gene. The rearrangement links TRBV11-2 to TRBJ2-7; D not certain. Germline V gene lookup returns CDR1 SGHAT and CDR2 FQNNGV. The CDR3 runs 11 residues. Trimming took 1 base from V and 5 from J, leaving 3 bases between them. CDR3 in amino acids: CASSLGNEQYF. CDR3 bases read: TGTGCCAGCAGCTTAGGTAACGAG.

Considering frequency, this clone is medium-sized. The observed sequence ends 3 residues before the CDR3 terminus, with the missing tail filled in from the germline J gene. This chain connects TRBV20-1 to TRBJ2-3; the match to TRBD2 covers 8 bases. V lost 4 bases, J lost 5 bases, and 14 bases stayed unmatched. The CDR3 is 16 residues long. The germline gives CDR1 DFQATT, CDR2 SNEGSKA (reference sequence). The CDR3 loop is CSATKSAGGEVDTQYF. The CDR3 DNA, read in part, is TGCAGTGCTACCAAATCGGCGGGGGGAGAGGTAGATACG.

For this clone: The sequence runs out 3 residues before the end of the CDR3; the remainder is reconstructed from the germline J gene. V gene TRBV7-2 combines with J gene TRBJ1-1; tentatively, D is TRBD1 (5 bases). The CDR3 is 12 amino acids. The germline gives CDR1 SGHTA, CDR2 FQGNSA. This CDR3 reads CASSRRTGEAFF. The CDR3 bases that were read are TGTGCCAGCAGCCGTAGGACGGGGGAG.

The part of the CDR3 DNA that was read is TGCAGTGCTAGAGATTTGGGAGGGGTCGAGGAAAAA. Residues: CSARDLGGVEEK. The CDR3 as a whole reads CSARDLGGVEEKLFF. The chain uses TRBV20-1 and TRBJ1-4; D possibly corresponds to TRBD1 (5 bases). The read falls 3 residues short of the CDR3 end, and the missing part is taken from the germline J gene. The length of the CDR3 is 15 residues. Trimming removed 0 bases from V and 8 bases from J, with 16 bases in between. Per germline, CDR1 DFQATT and CDR2 SNEGSKA (reference sequence).

Remarks on this clone: Read coverage stops 3 residues before the CDR3 terminus; the germline J gene supplies the remainder. The genes are TRBV12-3 or TRBV12-4 and TRBJ1-1, with 7 positions matching TRBD1. V lost 8 bases, J lost 3 bases, and 15 bases stayed unmatched. The CDR3 totals 16 residues. The part of the CDR3 DNA that was read is TGTGCCAGCGCTGGGGGAGGGGTTAGGGGGCACACTGAA. This sequence encodes CASAGGGVRGHTE. The whole CDR3 sequence reads CASAGGGVRGHTEAFF.

In terms of frequency, this clone is medium-sized. The read terminates 3 residues before the CDR3 end, so the remaining end is supplied by the germline J gene. The chain links TRBV7-9 to TRBJ2-2; D ambiguous. V gave up 4 bases and J gave up 6 bases, with 12 bases separating them. Germline CDR1 is SEHNR and CDR2 is FQNEAQ (reference sequence). This CDR3 has 14 residues. CDR3: CASSSNLVAGELFF. CDR3 DNA (partial): TGTGCCAGCAGCTCGAACTTAGTGGCCGGGGAG. Looking up the rest from reference TRBV7-9 and TRBJ2-2 gives the full variable domain: DTGVSQNPRHKITKRGQNVTFRCDPISEHNRLYWYRQTLGQGPEFLTYFQNEAQLEKSRLLSDRFSAERPKGSFSTLEIQRTEQGDSAMYLCASSSNLVAGELFFGEGSRLTVL.

This clone is labeled medium-sized based on frequency. The DNA ends 3 residues before the CDR3 does, and the rest of the CDR3 is filled in from the germline J gene. The rearrangement uses TRBV6-2 or TRBV6-3 and TRBJ2-4; TRBD2 is a possible D gene (5 bases). Germline-derived CDR1 and CDR2 are MNHEY and SVGEGT. The CDR3 is 13 residues long. CDR3 loop: CASSALLASVQYF. The covered CDR3 bases are TGTGCCAGCAGTGCCCTGCTAGCCTCGGTT.